A single sample is the source of the 21 T cell receptor beta chains below, sequenced in a study of T-cell memory formation after mild COVID-19. TCRdb independently ran MiXCR on the 5' RACE reads; one entry per CDR3 protein. The repertoire includes 560,000 or so distinct CDR3 sequences, about 18% of them detected once, and about 8.6% sits in the top ten. The sequenced sample was PBMCs or a T cell subset sorted from them (not recorded which). The source is an adult woman who had mild COVID-19 (a few samples of this study predate the infection). Cell type and time point are not known.

This clonotype was seen only a few times. The chain carries TRBV27 and TRBJ1-2; weak D call: TRBD1 (5 bases). V was shortened by 3 bases and J by 4 bases, with 9 bases between the two germline ends. Germline-derived CDR1 and CDR2 are MNHEY and SMNVEV (reference sequence). This CDR3 has 13 residues. Written as DNA, the CDR3 is TGTGCCAGCAGTTTCGCGGGGGGCTATGGCTACACCTTC. Translated, it gives CASSFAGGYGYTF.

This chain uses TRBV5-1 with TRBJ2-5; D possibly corresponds to TRBD1 (6 bases). Per germline, CDR1 SGHRS and CDR2 YFSETQ. This CDR3 spans 14 amino acids. V was shortened by 4 bases and J by 2 bases, with 12 bases between the two germline ends. CDR3 DNA: TGCGCCAGCAGCGCTTGGACAGATCAAGAGACCCAGTACTTC. This sequence encodes CASSAWTDQETQYF. Full variable domain (outside the CDR3, taken from reference TRBV5-1 and TRBJ2-5): KAGVTQTPRYLIKTRGQQVTLSCSPISGHRSVSWYQQTPGQGLQFLFEYFSETQRNKGNFPGRFSGRQFSNSRSEMNVSTLELGDSALYLCASSAWTDQETQYFGPGTRLLVL.

V usage is TRBV12-3 or TRBV12-4 and J usage is TRBJ2-3, with unresolved D. V lost 3 bases and J 1 base, leaving 11 bases between the germline ends. The CDR3 totals 15 residues. In DNA form, the CDR3 reads TGTGCCAGCAGTTTGGTCGCGGATCGCACAGATACGCAGTATTTT. This codes for CASSLVADRTDTQYF.

CDR3: CASSFELAGPITDTQYF. For the CDR3, the DNA is TGTGCCAGCAGTTTCGAACTAGCGGGCCCTATCACAGATACGCAGTATTTT. The chain couples TRBV12-3 or TRBV12-4 to TRBJ2-3; TRBD2 matches 9 bases. The V and J ends lost 3 bases and 2 bases, in that order; junction bases with no gene match: 9. CDR3 length: 17 amino acids.

The gene calls are TRBV5-5 and TRBJ2-3; TRBD2 aligns across 8 bases. Germline CDR1 reads SGHKS; CDR2 reads YYEKEE (reference sequence). This CDR3 is built from 11 residues. The V gene end was trimmed by 4 bases and the J gene end by 9 bases; junction bases not matched to a gene: 1. The CDR3: CASSVAGTQYF. The CDR3, as DNA: TGTGCCAGCAGCGTAGCGGGAACGCAGTATTTT.

The chain is built from TRBV29-1 and TRBJ2-3; D might be TRBD2 (5 bases). Per the germline V gene, CDR1 is SQVTM and CDR2 is ANQGSEA. The CDR3 contains 12 residues. The V end lost 5 bases, the J end lost 2 bases, and 8 bases lay between the germline ends. The CDR3 DNA reads TGCAGCGTTTTACGGGACACAGATACGCAGTATTTT. Protein sequence: CSVLRDTDTQYF.

CDR3 nucleotides: TGCAGCGTTGAAGATCTATTTGGAGGGGTAGGCACAGATACGCAGTATTTT. Protein: CSVEDLFGGVGTDTQYF. The chain combines TRBV29-1 with TRBJ2-3, with D tentatively TRBD2 (6 bases). Germline lookup yields CDR1 SQVTM and CDR2 ANQGSEA. This CDR3 has 17 residues. V was pared by 0 bases and J by 1 base, with 17 bases between.

This clonotype was observed a few times. The rearrangement joins TRBV5-1 to TRBJ2-7, with a weak D call TRBD1 (5 bases). CDR1 and CDR2 from the germline V gene are SGHRS and YFSETQ. V lost 5 bases and J lost 0, with 9 bases in between. The CDR3 spans 13 residues. CDR3 DNA: TGCGCCAGCAGACAGGTCAGCTCCTACGAGCAGTACTTC. Protein: CASRQVSSYEQYF.

This chain uses TRBV19 with TRBJ1-2, with 11 bases aligning to TRBD1. CDR1 LNHDA and CDR2 SQIVND come from the germline V gene (reference sequence). V trimming: 6 bases; J trimming: 1 base; junction bases outside the gene matches: 10. The CDR3 runs 17 residues. DNA for the CDR3: TGTGCCAGTAGAGTCTGGGGACAGGGGGACATTAACTATGGCTACACCTTC. It translates to CASRVWGQGDINYGYTF.

This clonotype appeared a few times. The V gene is TRBV9, the J gene TRBJ1-1; perhaps TRBD1 as D (6 bases). Germline V gene lookup returns CDR1 SGDLS and CDR2 YYNGEE. V was clipped by 0 bases and J by 3 bases, with 15 bases between them. The CDR3 loop spans 16 amino acids. The CDR3 nucleotides are TGTGCCAGCAGCGTAGGGGAGGGGGTTAGGGACACTGAAGCTTTCTTT. Encoded protein: CASSVGEGVRDTEAFF.

There are many counts of this clonotype. CDR3 loop: CATGKQGGRDEQYF. The DNA for the CDR3 is TGTGCCACCGGAAAGCAGGGGGGTCGGGACGAGCAGTACTTC. The chain carries TRBV10-3 and TRBJ2-7; D perhaps matches TRBD1 (7 bases). Germline V CDR1 and CDR2: ENHRY, SYGVKD. This CDR3 region has 14 residues. Trimming removed 10 bases at V and 5 bases at J, with 21 bases between.

The rearrangement uses TRBV20-1 and TRBJ1-6; TRBD1 agrees at 7 bases. CDR3 length: 15 residues. V lost 2 bases to trimming and J lost 1 base; unmatched junction nucleotides: 2. The germline gives CDR1 DFQATT, CDR2 SNEGSKA (reference sequence). The CDR3 DNA sequence: TGCAGTGCTAGATACAGGGGTTCCTATAATTCACCCCTCCACTTT. Its protein product is CSARYRGSYNSPLHF.

The chain is built from TRBV19 and TRBJ1-5, with unresolved D. CDR3 length equals 15 residues. The V gene's germline CDR1 is LNHDA and CDR2 SQIVND (reference sequence). Trimming took 6 bases from V and 4 from J, leaving 16 bases between them. The CDR3 is CASRQWTRGNQPQHF. For the CDR3, the DNA is TGTGCCAGTAGGCAGTGGACTAGAGGGAATCAGCCCCAGCATTTT.

This clonotype was counted a few times. V usage is TRBV11-3 and J usage is TRBJ2-7, with 7 bases matching TRBD2. The germline V gene has CDR1 SGHNT and CDR2 YENEEA. The trim removed 2 bases at V and 3 bases at J, leaving 13 bases unmatched. The CDR3 spans 17 residues. CDR3 sequence: CASSLRSSGVQSYEQYF. For the CDR3, the DNA is TGTGCCAGCAGCTTACGGTCGAGCGGGGTCCAAAGCTACGAGCAGTACTTC. Looking up the rest from reference TRBV11-3 and TRBJ2-7 gives the full variable domain: EAGVVQSPRYKIIEKKQPVAFWCNPISGHNTLYWYLQNLGQGPELLIRYENEEAVDDSQLPKDRFSAERLKGVDSTLKIQPAELGDSAVYLCASSLRSSGVQSYEQYFGPGTRLTVT.

This chain joins TRBV3-1 and TRBJ1-4; 9 nucleotides match TRBD1. Germline CDR1 reads LGHDT; CDR2 reads YNNKEL (reference sequence). The CDR3 contains 15 residues. V trimming: 2 bases; J trimming: 5 bases; junction bases outside the gene matches: 3. The CDR3 coding sequence is TGTGCCAGCAGCCAAATAGGGACAGGGAATGAAAAACTGTTTTTT. It translates to CASSQIGTGNEKLFF.

The gene calls are TRBV4-1 and TRBJ1-2; D not resolved. Germline V lookup: CDR1 MGHRA, CDR2 YSYEKL. Trimming left V 2 bases short and J 6 bases short, with 10 bases between. This CDR3 has 13 residues. CDR3 nucleotides: TGCGCCAGCAGCCAACAGAGAGTGCATGGCTACACCTTC. Its translation: CASSQQRVHGYTF.

This clonotype was recorded many times. The chain carries TRBV7-2 and TRBJ2-7; 9 bases line up with TRBD1. V shed 5 bases, J shed 2 bases, and the junction held 1 base outside the gene matches. The CDR3 is 13 residues long. Germline V CDR1 and CDR2: SGHTA, FQGNSA. DNA for the CDR3: TGTGCCAGCAGCCGACAGGGGGCCTACGAGCAGTACTTC. Translated, it gives CASSRQGAYEQYF.

CDR3: CASSFDRGSKNIQYF. The CDR3 DNA sequence: TGTGCCAGCAGCTTCGACAGGGGCTCAAAAAACATTCAGTACTTC. This chain links TRBV6-2 or TRBV6-3 with TRBJ2-4, with 8 bases lining up with TRBD1. Germline-derived CDR1 and CDR2 are MNHEY and SVGEGT. The CDR3 covers 15 residues. Unmatched junction bases numbered 8, after V lost 6 bases and J lost 4 bases.

This clonotype was recorded many times. V usage is TRBV7-8 and J usage is TRBJ2-1; TRBD2 might be the D (5 bases). This CDR3 contains 15 residues. Germline assignment: CDR1 SGHVS and CDR2 FQNEAQ. Trimming left V 10 bases short and J 8 bases short, with 24 bases between. In DNA, the CDR3 is TGTGCCACACAAAATAAGGCGGGTGCTATAGATGAGCAGTTCTTC. Translation gives CATQNKAGAIDEQFF.

This clonotype showed up just a few times. This chain uses TRBV4-3 with TRBJ2-2; D might be TRBD2 (5 bases). Looked up from germline, CDR1 is LGHNA and CDR2 is YSLEER. V was cut by 3 bases and J by 6 bases, with 8 bases left in between. The CDR3 extends over 13 amino acids. The CDR3 is CASSQDSPGELFF. CDR3 bases: TGCGCCAGCAGCCAGGACTCCCCCGGGGAGCTGTTTTTT.

In its sample, this clonotype was seen many times. This sequence joins TRBV6-5 and TRBJ2-3; 9 bases map to TRBD2. Germline CDR1 reads MNHEY; CDR2 reads SVGAGI. V was pared by 10 bases and J by 3 bases, with 5 bases of the junction left unmatched. This CDR3 spans 13 amino acids. In DNA, the CDR3 is TGTGCCACTCAGACTAGCGGAACAGATACGCAGTATTTT. Translating gives CATQTSGTDTQYF.